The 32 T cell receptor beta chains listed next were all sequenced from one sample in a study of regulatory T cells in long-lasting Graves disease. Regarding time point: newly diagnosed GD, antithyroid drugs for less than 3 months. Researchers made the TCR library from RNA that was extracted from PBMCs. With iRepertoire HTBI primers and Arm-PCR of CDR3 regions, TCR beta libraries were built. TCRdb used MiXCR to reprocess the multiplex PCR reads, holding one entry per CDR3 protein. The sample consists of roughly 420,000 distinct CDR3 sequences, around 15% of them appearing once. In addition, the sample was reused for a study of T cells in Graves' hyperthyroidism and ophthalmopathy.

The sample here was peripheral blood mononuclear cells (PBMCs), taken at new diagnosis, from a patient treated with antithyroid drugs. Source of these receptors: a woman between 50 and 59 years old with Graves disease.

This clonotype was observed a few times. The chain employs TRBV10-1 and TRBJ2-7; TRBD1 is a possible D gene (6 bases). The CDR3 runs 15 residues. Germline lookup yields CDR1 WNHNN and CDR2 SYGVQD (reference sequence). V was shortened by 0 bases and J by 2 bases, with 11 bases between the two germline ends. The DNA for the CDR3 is TGCGCCAGCAGTGAGTCGACCAGGGGACCCTACGAGCAGTACTTC. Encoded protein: CASSESTRGPYEQYF.

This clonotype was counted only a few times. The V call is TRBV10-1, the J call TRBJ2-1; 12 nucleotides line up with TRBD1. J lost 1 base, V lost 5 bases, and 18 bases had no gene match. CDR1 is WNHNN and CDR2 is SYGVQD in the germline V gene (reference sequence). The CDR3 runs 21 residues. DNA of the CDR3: TGCGCCAGCAGTCCGGGGGGGACAGGGGGCGGGTTAAAGGGGTCCTACAATGAGCAGTTCTTC. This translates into CASSPGGTGGGLKGSYNEQFF.

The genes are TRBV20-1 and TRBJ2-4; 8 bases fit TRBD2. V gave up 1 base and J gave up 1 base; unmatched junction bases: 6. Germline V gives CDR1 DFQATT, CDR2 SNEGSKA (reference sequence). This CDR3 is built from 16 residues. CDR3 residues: CSARVASGLAKNIQYF. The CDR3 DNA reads TGCAGTGCTAGAGTAGCTAGCGGGCTGGCCAAAAACATTCAGTACTTC.

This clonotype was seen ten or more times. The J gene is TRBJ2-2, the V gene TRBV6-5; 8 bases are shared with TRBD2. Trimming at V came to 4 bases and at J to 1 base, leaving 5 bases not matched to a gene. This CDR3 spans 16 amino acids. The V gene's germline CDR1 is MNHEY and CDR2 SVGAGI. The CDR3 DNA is TGTGCCAGCAGTTTGGTAGCGGGAAAGAACACCGGGGAGCTGTTTTTT. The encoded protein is CASSLVAGKNTGELFF.

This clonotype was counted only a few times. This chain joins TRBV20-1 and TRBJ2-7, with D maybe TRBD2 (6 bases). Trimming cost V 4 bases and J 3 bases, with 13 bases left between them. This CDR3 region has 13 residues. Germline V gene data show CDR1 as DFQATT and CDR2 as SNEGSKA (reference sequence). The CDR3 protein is CSAKGGGVYEQYF. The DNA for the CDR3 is TGCAGTGCTAAGGGTGGAGGGGTCTACGAGCAGTACTTC.

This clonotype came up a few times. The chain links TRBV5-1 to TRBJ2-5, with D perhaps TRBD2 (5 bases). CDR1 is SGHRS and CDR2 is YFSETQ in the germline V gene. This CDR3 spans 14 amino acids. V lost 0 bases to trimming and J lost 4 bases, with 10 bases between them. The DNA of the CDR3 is TGCGCCAGCAGCTTGGCGCTAGCTAGAGAGACCCAGTACTTC. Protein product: CASSLALARETQYF.

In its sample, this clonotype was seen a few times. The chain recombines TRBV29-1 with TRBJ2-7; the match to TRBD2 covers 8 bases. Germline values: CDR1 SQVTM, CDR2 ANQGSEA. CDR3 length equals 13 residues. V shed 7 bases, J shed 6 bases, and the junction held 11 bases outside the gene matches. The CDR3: CSAVSGGGREQYF. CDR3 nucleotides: TGCAGCGCGGTCTCGGGGGGGGGGCGCGAGCAGTACTTC.

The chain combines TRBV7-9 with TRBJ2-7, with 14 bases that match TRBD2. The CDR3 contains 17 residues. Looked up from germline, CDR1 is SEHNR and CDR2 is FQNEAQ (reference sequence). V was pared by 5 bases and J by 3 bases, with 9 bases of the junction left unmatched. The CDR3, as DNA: TGTGCCAGCAGCGGGGGCACCGGGACTAGCGGGAGCTACGAGCAGTACTTC. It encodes CASSGGTGTSGSYEQYF.

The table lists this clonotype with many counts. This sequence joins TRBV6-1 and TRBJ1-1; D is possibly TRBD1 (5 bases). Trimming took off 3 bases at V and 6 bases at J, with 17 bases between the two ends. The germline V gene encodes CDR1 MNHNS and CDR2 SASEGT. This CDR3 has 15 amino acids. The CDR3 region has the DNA TGTGCCAGCAGTGAGGCAGGGAGGCTGGATCCTGAAGCTTTCTTT. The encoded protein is CASSEAGRLDPEAFF.

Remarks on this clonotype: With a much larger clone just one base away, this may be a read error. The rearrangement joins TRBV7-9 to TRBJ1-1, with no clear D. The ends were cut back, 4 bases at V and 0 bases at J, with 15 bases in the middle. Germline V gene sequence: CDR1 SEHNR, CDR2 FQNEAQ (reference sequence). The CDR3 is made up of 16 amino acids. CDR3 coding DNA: TGTGCCAGCAGCTCCTCAAATCCGCATATGAACACTGAAGCTTTCTTT. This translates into CASSSSNPHMNTEAFF.

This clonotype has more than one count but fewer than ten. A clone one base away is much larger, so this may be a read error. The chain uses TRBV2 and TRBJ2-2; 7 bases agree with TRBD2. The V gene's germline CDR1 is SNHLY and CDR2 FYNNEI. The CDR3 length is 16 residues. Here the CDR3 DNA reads TGTGCCAGCAGTGATTGGGCTAGCGGAGACACCAGGGAGCTGTTTTTT. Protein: CASSDWASGDTRELFF. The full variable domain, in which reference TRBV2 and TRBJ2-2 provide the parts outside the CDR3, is EPEVTQTPSHQVTQMGQEVILRCVPISNHLYFYWYRQILGQKVEFLVSFYNNEISEKSEIFDDQFSVERPDGSNFTLKIRSTKLEDSAMYFCASSDWASGDTRELFFGEGSRLTVL.

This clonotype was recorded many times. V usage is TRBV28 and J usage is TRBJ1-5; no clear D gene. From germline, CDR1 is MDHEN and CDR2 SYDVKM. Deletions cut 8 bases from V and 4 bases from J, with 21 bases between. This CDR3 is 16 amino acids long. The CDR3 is CASLTIDIVDNQPQHF. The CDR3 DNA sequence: TGTGCCAGCCTTACCATAGACATCGTGGATAATCAGCCCCAGCATTTT. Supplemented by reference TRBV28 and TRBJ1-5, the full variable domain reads DVKVTQSSRYLVKRTGEKVFLECVQDMDHENMFWYRQDPGLGLRLIYFSYDVKMKEKGDIPEGYSVSREKKERFSLILESASTNQTSMYLCASLTIDIVDNQPQHFGDGTRLSIL.

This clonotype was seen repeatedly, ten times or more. In DNA form, the CDR3 reads TGTGCCAGCACCTTGGGGGGGGGGAGACACACTGAAGCTTTCTTT. Translating gives CASTLGGGRHTEAFF. The chain joins TRBV12-3 or TRBV12-4 to TRBJ1-1; D possibly corresponds to TRBD1 (5 bases). V shed 7 bases and J shed 3 bases, with 18 bases lying between them. The length of the CDR3 is 15 residues.

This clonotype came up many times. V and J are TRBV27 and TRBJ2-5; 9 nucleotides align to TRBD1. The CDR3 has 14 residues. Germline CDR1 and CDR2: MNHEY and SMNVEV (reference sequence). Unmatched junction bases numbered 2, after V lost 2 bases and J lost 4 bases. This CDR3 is CASSLTGGRETQYF. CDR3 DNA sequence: TGTGCCAGCAGTTTAACAGGGGGCAGAGAGACCCAGTACTTC.

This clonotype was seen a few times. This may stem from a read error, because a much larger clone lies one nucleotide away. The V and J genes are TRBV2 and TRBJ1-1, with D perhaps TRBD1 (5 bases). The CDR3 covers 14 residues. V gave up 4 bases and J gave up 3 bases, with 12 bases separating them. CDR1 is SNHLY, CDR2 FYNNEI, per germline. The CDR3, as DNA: TGTGCCAGCAGTGTCAGGGACGCGGACACTGAAGCTTTCTTT. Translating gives CASSVRDADTEAFF. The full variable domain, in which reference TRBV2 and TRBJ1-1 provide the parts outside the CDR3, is EPEVTQTPSHQVTQMGQEVILRCVPISNHLYFYWYRQILGQKVEFLVSFYNNEISEKSEIFDDQFSVERPDGSNFTLKIRSTKLEDSAMYFCASSVRDADTEAFFGQGTRLTVV.

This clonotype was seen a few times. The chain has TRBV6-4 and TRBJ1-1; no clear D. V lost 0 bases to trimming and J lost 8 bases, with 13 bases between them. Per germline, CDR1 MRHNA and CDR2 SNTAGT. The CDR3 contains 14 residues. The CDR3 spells CASSDSRSGGEAFF. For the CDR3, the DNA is TGTGCCAGCAGTGACTCGAGGTCCGGCGGGGAAGCTTTCTTT.

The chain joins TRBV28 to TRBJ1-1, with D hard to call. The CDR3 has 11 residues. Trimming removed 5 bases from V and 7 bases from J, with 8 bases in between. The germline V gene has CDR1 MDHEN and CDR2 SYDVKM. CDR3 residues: CASSPRFEAFF. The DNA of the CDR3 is TGTGCCAGCAGTCCCCGATTTGAAGCTTTCTTT.

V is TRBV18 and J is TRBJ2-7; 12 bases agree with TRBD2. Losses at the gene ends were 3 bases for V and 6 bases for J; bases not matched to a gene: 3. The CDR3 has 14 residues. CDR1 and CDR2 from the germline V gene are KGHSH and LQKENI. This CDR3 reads CASSPEGLAGEQYF. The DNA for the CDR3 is TGTGCCAGCTCACCCGAGGGACTAGCGGGCGAGCAGTACTTC.

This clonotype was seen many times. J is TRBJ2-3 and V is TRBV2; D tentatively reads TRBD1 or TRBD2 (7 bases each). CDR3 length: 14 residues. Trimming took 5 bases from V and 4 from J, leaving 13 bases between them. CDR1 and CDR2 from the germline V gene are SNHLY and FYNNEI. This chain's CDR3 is CASSWGGGPDTQYF. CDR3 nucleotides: TGTGCCAGCAGTTGGGGAGGGGGCCCAGATACGCAGTATTTT.

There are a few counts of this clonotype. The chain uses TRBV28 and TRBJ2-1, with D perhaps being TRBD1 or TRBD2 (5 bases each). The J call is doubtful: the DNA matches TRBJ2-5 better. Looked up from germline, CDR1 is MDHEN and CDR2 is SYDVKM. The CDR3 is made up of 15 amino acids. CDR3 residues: CASSSGGRGEETQYF. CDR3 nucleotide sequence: TGTGCCAGCAGTTCCGGCGGCCGAGGGGAAGAGACCCAGTACTTC.

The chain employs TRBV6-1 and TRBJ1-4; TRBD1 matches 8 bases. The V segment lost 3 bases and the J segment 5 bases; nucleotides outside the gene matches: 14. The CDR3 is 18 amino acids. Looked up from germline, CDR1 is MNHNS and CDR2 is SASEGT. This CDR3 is CASSEWETGVWKNEKLFF. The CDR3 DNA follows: TGTGCCAGCAGTGAGTGGGAGACAGGGGTTTGGAAAAATGAAAAACTGTTTTTT.

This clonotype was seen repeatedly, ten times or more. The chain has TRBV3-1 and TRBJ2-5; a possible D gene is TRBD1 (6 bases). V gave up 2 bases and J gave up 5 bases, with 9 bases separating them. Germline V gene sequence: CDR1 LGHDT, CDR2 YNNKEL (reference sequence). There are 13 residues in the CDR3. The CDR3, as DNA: TGTGCCAGCAGCCAACAGGGGTTGGAGACCCAGTACTTC. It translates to CASSQQGLETQYF.

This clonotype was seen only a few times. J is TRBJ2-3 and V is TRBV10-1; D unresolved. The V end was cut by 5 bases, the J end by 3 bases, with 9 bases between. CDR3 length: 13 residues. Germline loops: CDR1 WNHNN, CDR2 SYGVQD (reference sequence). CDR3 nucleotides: TGCGCCAGCAGTCGGCTAGATACAGATACGCAGTATTTT. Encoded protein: CASSRLDTDTQYF.

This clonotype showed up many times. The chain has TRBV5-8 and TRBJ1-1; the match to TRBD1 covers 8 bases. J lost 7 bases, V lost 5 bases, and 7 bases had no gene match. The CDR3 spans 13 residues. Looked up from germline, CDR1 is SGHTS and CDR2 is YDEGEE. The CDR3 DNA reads TGTGCCAGCAGAGACAGGGGATGGGTTGAAGCTTTCTTT. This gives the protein CASRDRGWVEAFF.

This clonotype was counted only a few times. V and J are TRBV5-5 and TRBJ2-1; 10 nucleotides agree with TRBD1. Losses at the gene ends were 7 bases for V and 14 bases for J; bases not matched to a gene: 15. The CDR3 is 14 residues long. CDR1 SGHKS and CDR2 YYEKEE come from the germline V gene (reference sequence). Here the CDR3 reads CASRPLTGGSSKFF. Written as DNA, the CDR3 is TGTGCCAGCCGGCCCTTGACAGGGGGCTCTTCGAAGTTCTTC.

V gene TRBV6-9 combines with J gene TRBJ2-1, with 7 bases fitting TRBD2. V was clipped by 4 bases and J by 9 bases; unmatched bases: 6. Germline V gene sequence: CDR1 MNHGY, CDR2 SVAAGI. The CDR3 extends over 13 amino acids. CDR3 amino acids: CASSWIAGGEQFF. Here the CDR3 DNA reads TGTGCCAGCAGTTGGATAGCGGGCGGTGAGCAGTTCTTC.

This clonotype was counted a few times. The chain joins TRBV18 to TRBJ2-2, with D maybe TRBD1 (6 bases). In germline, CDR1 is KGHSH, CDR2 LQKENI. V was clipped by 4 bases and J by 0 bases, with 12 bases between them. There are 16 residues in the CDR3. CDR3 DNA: TGTGCCAGCTCACTGGACAGCTACGCGAACACCGGGGAGCTGTTTTTT. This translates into CASSLDSYANTGELFF.

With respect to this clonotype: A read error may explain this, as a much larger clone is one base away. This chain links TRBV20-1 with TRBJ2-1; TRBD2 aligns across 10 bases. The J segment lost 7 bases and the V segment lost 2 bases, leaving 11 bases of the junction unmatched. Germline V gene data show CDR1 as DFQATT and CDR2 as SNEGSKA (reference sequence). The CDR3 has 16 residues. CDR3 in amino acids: CSARPLAGERWNEQFF. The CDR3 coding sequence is TGCAGTGCTAGACCCCTAGCGGGAGAACGATGGAATGAGCAGTTCTTC.

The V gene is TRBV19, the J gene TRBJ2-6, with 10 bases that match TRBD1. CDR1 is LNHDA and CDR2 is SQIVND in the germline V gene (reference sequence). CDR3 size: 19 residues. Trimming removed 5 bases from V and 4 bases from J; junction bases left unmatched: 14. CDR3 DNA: TGTGCCAGTAGTGACCCGGGACAGGGGTCCCTTTTCGGGGCCAACGTCCTGACTTTC. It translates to CASSDPGQGSLFGANVLTF.

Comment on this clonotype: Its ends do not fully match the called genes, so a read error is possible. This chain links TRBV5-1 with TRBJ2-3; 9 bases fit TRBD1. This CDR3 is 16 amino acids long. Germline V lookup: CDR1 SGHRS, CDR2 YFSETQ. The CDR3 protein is CAGSLDRTGGTDTQYF. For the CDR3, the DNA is TGCGCCGGCAGCTTGGACCGGACAGGGGGCACAGATACGCAGTATTTT.

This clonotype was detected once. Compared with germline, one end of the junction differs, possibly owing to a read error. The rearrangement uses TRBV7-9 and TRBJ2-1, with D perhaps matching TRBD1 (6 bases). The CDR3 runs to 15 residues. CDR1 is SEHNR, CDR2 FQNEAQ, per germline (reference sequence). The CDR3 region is CASSPGTPLYNEQLF. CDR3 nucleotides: TGTGCCAGCAGTCCGGGGACACCACTCTACAATGAGCAGTTATTC.

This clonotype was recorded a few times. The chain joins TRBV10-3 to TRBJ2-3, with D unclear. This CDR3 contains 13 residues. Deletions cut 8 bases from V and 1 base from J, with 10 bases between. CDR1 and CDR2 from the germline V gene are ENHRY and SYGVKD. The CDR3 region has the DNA TGTGCCATCGGCGCCAGCGGCACAGATACGCAGTATTTT. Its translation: CAIGASGTDTQYF.